A single sample gave rise to the 21 T cell receptor beta chains below, sequenced in a study of cytomegalovirus exposure and HLA in healthy donors. Generated by immunoSEQ multiplex PCR, the TCRdb table keeps only in-frame clones and is missing some. The top ten clones hold less than 1.5% of a sample with roughly 120,000 clones, about 93% of them seen once. The sample taken for sequencing was PBMCs. These receptors all come from a woman aged 18-29 years in good health and CMV-seronegative.

This sequence joins TRBV27 and TRBJ2-5, with D maybe TRBD2 (6 bases). Germline CDR1 reads MNHEY; CDR2 reads SMNVEV (reference sequence). The V end was cut by 5 bases, the J end by 9 bases, with 19 bases between. The CDR3 has 14 amino acids. The CDR3 loop reads CASSPSEAGGAQYF. CDR3 DNA sequence: TGTGCCAGCAGTCCATCAGAGGCCGGGGGAGCCCAGTACTTC.

The chain has TRBV11-2 and TRBJ2-1, with 7 bases lining up with TRBD1. V shed 2 bases, J shed 0 bases, and the junction held 4 bases outside the gene matches. CDR3 length equals 16 residues. The germline V gene has CDR1 SGHAT and CDR2 FQNNGV. CDR3 residues: CASSLFRDSSYNEQFF. CDR3 DNA sequence: TGTGCCAGCAGCTTATTCCGGGACAGCTCCTACAATGAGCAGTTCTTC.

The chain carries TRBV29-1 and TRBJ2-6; TRBD1 matches at 7 bases. This CDR3 is built from 12 residues. Germline CDR1 reads SQVTM; CDR2 reads ANQGSEA. V shed 6 bases, J shed 7 bases, and the junction held 3 bases outside the gene matches. The CDR3, as DNA: TGCAGCGTCGCAGGGGGTGCCAACGTCCTGACTTTC. Residues: CSVAGGANVLTF.

The rearrangement links TRBV2 to TRBJ1-5, with 8 bases that match TRBD1. The CDR3 sequence is 16 residues long. V lost 5 bases and J lost 6; bases outside the gene matches: 12. Germline V lookup: CDR1 SNHLY, CDR2 FYNNEI. CDR3 nucleotide sequence: TGTGCCAGCAGTCGACCGGGACAGGCCCTTAGTCAGCCCCAGCATTTT. Its protein is CASSRPGQALSQPQHF.

The chain combines TRBV4-1 with TRBJ2-5, with TRBD2 matching over 12 bases. The CDR3 totals 17 residues. Germline CDR1 MGHRA, CDR2 YSYEKL. J gave up 5 bases and V 3 bases, and 10 bases lay outside the gene matches. DNA of the CDR3: TGCGCCAGCAGCCACACAATGACTAGCGGGAGTCAGGAGACCCAGTACTTC. Translation: CASSHTMTSGSQETQYF.

The rearrangement joins TRBV11-2 to TRBJ2-7; tentative D call: TRBD1 (5 bases). The CDR3 loop spans 12 amino acids. From germline, CDR1 is SGHAT and CDR2 FQNNGV. V gave up 5 bases and J gave up 4 bases, with 9 bases separating them. The CDR3 loop reads CASSPNRYEQYF. The CDR3 region has the DNA TGTGCCAGCAGCCCGAACAGGTACGAGCAGTACTTC. Combining the CDR3 with reference TRBV11-2 and TRBJ2-7 gives the whole variable domain EAGVAQSPRYKIIEKRQSVAFWCNPISGHATLYWYQQILGQGPKLLIQFQNNGVVDDSQLPKDRFSAERLKGVDSTLKIQPAKLEDSAVYLCASSPNRYEQYFGPGTRLTVT.

V is TRBV29-1 and J is TRBJ2-7; TRBD2 matches at 8 bases. Germline trimming cut 6 bases from V and 5 bases from J; bases unmatched to any gene: 9. The germline gives CDR1 SQVTM, CDR2 ANQGSEA. CDR3 length equals 13 residues. The CDR3 spells CSVVRLASHEQYF. The CDR3 DNA reads TGCAGCGTCGTCAGACTAGCGTCACACGAGCAGTACTTC.

This clone was detected only once. At the DNA level, this CDR3 is encoded by other sequences in the same sample as well. The CDR3 spells CASSYDSYNEQFF. CDR3 in DNA: TGTGCCAGCAGTTACGACAGTTACAATGAGCAGTTCTTC. V and J are TRBV6-5 and TRBJ2-1; possible D gene TRBD1, 5 bases. Per germline, CDR1 MNHEY and CDR2 SVGAGI. Trimming left V 2 bases short and J 4 bases short, with 6 bases between. CDR3 length: 13 residues.

The gene calls are TRBV30 and TRBJ2-1; the match to TRBD2 covers 9 bases. The CDR3 consists of 16 residues. The V and J ends lost 2 bases and 3 bases, in that order; junction bases with no gene match: 8. Germline lookup yields CDR1 GTSNPN and CDR2 SVGIG (reference sequence). The CDR3 nucleotides are TGTGCCTGGAGTCGTGTAGCGGGAGTGAACTACAATGAGCAGTTCTTC. This gives the protein CAWSRVAGVNYNEQFF.

This chain uses TRBV4-2 with TRBJ1-1; D not resolved. The germline gives CDR1 LGHNA, CDR2 YNFKEQ. The V and J ends lost 1 base and 1 base respectively, with 19 bases between them. The CDR3 runs 18 residues. Here the CDR3 reads CASSQGAGAEVWNTEAFF. CDR3 DNA: TGTGCCAGCAGCCAAGGGGCTGGAGCGGAGGTTTGGAACACTGAAGCTTTCTTT.

This chain uses TRBV23-1 with TRBJ1-2; D call uncertain. TRBV23-1 is labeled an ORF, and its function is uncertain. CDR3 length: 13 residues. V gave up 0 bases and J gave up 6 bases, with 8 bases separating them. CDR3 nucleotides: TGCGCCAGCAGTCAATCACCGGAGAATGGCTACACCTTC. It specifies CASSQSPENGYTF.

The V and J genes are TRBV30 and TRBJ2-3; 8 bases agree with TRBD1. J was trimmed by 5 bases and V by 3 bases; bases with no gene match: 4. The germline gives CDR1 GTSNPN, CDR2 SVGIG (reference sequence). The CDR3 consists of 13 residues. CDR3 sequence (DNA): TGTGCCTGGAGCAGGGACAGGATAGATACGCAGTATTTT. Translated: CAWSRDRIDTQYF.

V is TRBV27 and J is TRBJ1-5, with TRBD1 matching 7 bases. V trimming: 6 bases; J trimming: 5 bases; junction bases outside the gene matches: 16. From germline, CDR1 is MNHEY and CDR2 SMNVEV (reference sequence). The CDR3 runs to 17 residues. DNA of the CDR3: TGTGCCAGCAGCCCCAGGTGGGTTACAGGGGTTGATCAGCCCCAGCATTTT. It is translated as CASSPRWVTGVDQPQHF.

This sequence joins TRBV11-1 and TRBJ1-1, with TRBD1 as a possible D gene (6 bases). This CDR3 has 17 amino acids. Germline V CDR1 and CDR2: SGHAT, FQDESV (reference sequence). The ends were cut back, 4 bases at V and 0 bases at J, with 18 bases in the middle. The CDR3 spells CASSSRGGAVMNTEAFF. The CDR3 region has the DNA TGTGCCAGCAGCTCCCGCGGGGGGGCGGTCATGAACACTGAAGCTTTCTTT. Filled out from reference TRBV11-1 and TRBJ1-1, the complete variable domain reads EAEVAQSPRYKITEKSQAVAFWCDPISGHATLYWYRQILGQGPELLVQFQDESVVDDSQLPKDRFSAERLKGVDSTLKIQPAELGDSAMYLCASSSRGGAVMNTEAFFGQGTRLTVV.

This chain uses TRBV28 with TRBJ2-7; D is perhaps TRBD2 (6 bases). Trimming took 5 bases from V and 2 from J, leaving 13 bases between them. In germline, CDR1 is MDHEN, CDR2 SYDVKM. The length of the CDR3 is 14 residues. CDR3 nucleotide sequence: TGTGCCAGCAGTCCCCTCCCGGGGGCCTACGAGCAGTACTTC. It encodes CASSPLPGAYEQYF.

J is TRBJ2-3 and V is TRBV5-1, with 8 nucleotides matching TRBD2. The CDR3 has 14 amino acids. Germline CDR1 is SGHRS and CDR2 is YFSETQ. V lost 0 bases and J lost 4; bases outside the gene matches: 1. CDR3 nucleotides: TGCGCCAGCAGCTTGGCCGGGGGGGCAGATACGCAGTATTTT. Residues: CASSLAGGADTQYF.

This chain connects TRBV18 to TRBJ1-2, with D uncertain. The CDR3 runs 14 residues. V dropped 3 bases and J dropped 4 bases, with 12 bases sitting between them. Germline V gene lookup returns CDR1 KGHSH and CDR2 LQKENI. The CDR3 loop reads CASSPSPTGYGYTF. The CDR3 bases are TGTGCCAGCTCACCCTCACCAACTGGCTATGGCTACACCTTC.

The rearrangement links TRBV7-9 to TRBJ1-4; 9 nucleotides align to TRBD1. V lost 1 base and J lost 10; bases outside the gene matches: 4. The CDR3 spans 14 residues. Germline V gives CDR1 SEHNR, CDR2 FQNEAQ (reference sequence). The CDR3 DNA reads TGTGCCAGCAGCTTAGAAACAGGGGGCGGAAAACTGTTTTTT. It yields the protein CASSLETGGGKLFF.

The rearrangement joins TRBV5-4 to TRBJ1-6, with 7 bases fitting TRBD1. With 0 bases clipped from V and 9 bases from J, the junction kept 6 bases outside the gene matches. CDR3 size: 15 residues. In germline, CDR1 is SGHNT, CDR2 YYREEE (reference sequence). The CDR3, as DNA: TGTGCCAGCAGCTTGGACCGGGACAGAAGTTCACCCCTCCACTTT. The encoded protein is CASSLDRDRSSPLHF.

This chain uses TRBV2 with TRBJ2-7, with D possibly matching TRBD1 (6 bases). The CDR3 runs to 14 residues. Germline CDR1 reads SNHLY; CDR2 reads FYNNEI. The V gene lost 6 bases and the J gene lost 2 bases, with 14 bases spanning the gap. The CDR3 sequence is CASSQPGQTYEQYF. DNA of the CDR3: TGTGCCAGCAGCCAACCAGGACAGACCTACGAGCAGTACTTC.

This chain connects TRBV2 to TRBJ1-3, with 8 bases identical to TRBD1. The CDR3 consists of 19 residues. Germline lookup yields CDR1 SNHLY and CDR2 FYNNEI. Trimming took 1 base from V and 1 from J; bases not matched to a gene: 12. CDR3 sequence reads: CASSEVGGSRGPSGNTIYF. The DNA of the CDR3 is TGTGCCAGCAGTGAAGTGGGGGGGTCCAGGGGGCCATCTGGAAACACCATATATTTT.